This T cell receptor beta chain is drawn from a study of T cell responses to AZD1222 COVID-19 vaccine. General study findings and limits: After two AZD1222 doses, spike-specific TCR breadth and depth rose versus day 0.

Sequencing used immunoSEQ multiplex PCR; TCRdb keeps in-frame clones, though not all of them. The data show over 100,000 clones, around 90% seen once. Of note for this clone: Its antigen is undetermined.

This CDR3 region has 18 residues. Per germline, CDR1 SGHVS and CDR2 FQNEAQ. The germline V and J ends were trimmed by 0 bases and 0 bases, with 17 bases remaining between them. The specimen comprised peripheral blood, sampled 28 days after the second AZD1222 dose. This TCR came from an adult who received the AZD1222 COVID-19 vaccine. The V call is TRBV7-8, the J call TRBJ1-2; D gene ambiguous. CDR3 DNA sequence: TGTGCCAGCAGCTTAGCGATTGGCAGCTGGAGAGCTAACTATGGCTACACCTTC. It encodes CASSLAIGSWRANYGYTF.